This TCR beta chain came from a study of identical twins. The study's findings and limits: While abundant cord blood beta clonotypes carried fewer insertions, memory repertoires showed no such pattern.

This CDR3 is built from 16 residues. Germline CDR1 is DFQATT and CDR2 is SNEGSKA (reference sequence). TCRdb reprocessed the 5' RACE reads with MiXCR, giving one entry per CDR3 protein. The table has hundreds of thousands of distinct CDR3 sequences, 20% to 25% seen once. Turning to this clonotype: No antigen is known for it.

The sample was also linked to a second study, of T cells expressing NK-cell markers. As reported in that work: A range of about 1.0-8% of CD8+ T cells consisted of dominant NKG2C+ clonotypes in more than five donors.

The source material was CD4+ T cells sorted from blood. The TCR was taken from a woman younger than 35 in good health. The V gene is TRBV20-1, the J gene TRBJ2-2; D may be TRBD2 (6 bases). CDR3 in DNA: TGCAGCATAAACCACCGGACGCCGAACAGCGGGGGGGAGCTGTTTTTT. Protein sequence: CSINHRTPNSGGELFF.